This T cell receptor (beta chain) was found in a study of blood T cell repertoires in COVID-19. Study at large: T cells, B-cell-depleted T cells, or PBMCs provided the cDNA or gDNA that served as material.

This CDR3 is 16 amino acids long. Germline V lookup: CDR1 MGHRA, CDR2 YSYEKL. The J segment lost 1 base and the V segment lost 2 bases, leaving 3 bases of the junction unmatched. Authors' methods: By means of reference gene primer amplification, nucleated cell counts were estimated. Using immunoSEQ multiplex PCR, the repertoire was profiled, and TCRdb retains in-frame clones only, with some absent. V and J calls and clone size follow that table, whereas D and trimming were derived from the DNA. This sample has about 170,000 clones, with 65% to 85% found just once. Participants were placed into cohorts based on the clinical history they reported.

The receptor was isolated from a woman aged 50 to 60 in a cohort exposed to, infected with or recovered from COVID-19 (not recorded which). Sequenced sample: PBMCs or T cells enriched from blood (not recorded which). This chain uses TRBV4-1 with TRBJ2-1; 9 positions agree with TRBD1. The CDR3 DNA follows: TGCGCCAGCAGCCAACCGGGACAGGGATCCTACAATGAGCAGTTCTTC. It codes for CASSQPGQGSYNEQFF.